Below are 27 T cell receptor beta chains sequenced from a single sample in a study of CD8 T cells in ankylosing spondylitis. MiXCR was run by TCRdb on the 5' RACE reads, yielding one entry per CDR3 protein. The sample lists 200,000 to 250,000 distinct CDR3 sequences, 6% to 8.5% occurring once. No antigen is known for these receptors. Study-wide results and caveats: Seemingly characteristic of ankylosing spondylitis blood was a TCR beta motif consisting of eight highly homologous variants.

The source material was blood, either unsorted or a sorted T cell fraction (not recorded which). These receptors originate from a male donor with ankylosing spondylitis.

CDR3 sequence: CASSRGSSPLHF. In nucleotides, the CDR3 is TGCGCCAGCAGCCGGGGGAGCTCACCCCTCCACTTT. The rearrangement links TRBV4-3 to TRBJ1-6, with D tentatively TRBD1 (5 bases). Germline-derived CDR1 and CDR2 are LGHNA and YSLEER. The V end lost 4 bases, the J end lost 10 bases, and 8 bases lay between the germline ends. The CDR3 totals 12 residues.

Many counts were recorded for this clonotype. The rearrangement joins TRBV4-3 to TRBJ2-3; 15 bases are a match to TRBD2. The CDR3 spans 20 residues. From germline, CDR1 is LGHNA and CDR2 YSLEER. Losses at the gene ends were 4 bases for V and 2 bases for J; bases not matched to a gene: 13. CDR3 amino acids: CASSPLSGTSGGLYTDTQYF. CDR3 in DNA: TGCGCCAGCAGCCCCTTATCCGGGACTAGCGGGGGGTTATACACAGATACGCAGTATTTT.

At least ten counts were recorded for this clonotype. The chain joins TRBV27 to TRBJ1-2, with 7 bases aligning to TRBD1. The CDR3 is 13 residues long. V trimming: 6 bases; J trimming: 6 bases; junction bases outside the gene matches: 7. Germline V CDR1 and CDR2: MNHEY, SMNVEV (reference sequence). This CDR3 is CASRTGTEDGYTF. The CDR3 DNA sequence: TGTGCCAGCAGGACCGGGACAGAGGATGGCTACACCTTC.

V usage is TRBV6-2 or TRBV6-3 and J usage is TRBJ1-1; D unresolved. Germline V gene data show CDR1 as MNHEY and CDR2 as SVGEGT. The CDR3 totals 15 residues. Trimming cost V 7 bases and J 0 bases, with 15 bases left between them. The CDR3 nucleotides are TGTGCCAGCACCTCTCGGAGACAATTGAACACTGAAGCTTTCTTT. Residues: CASTSRRQLNTEAFF.

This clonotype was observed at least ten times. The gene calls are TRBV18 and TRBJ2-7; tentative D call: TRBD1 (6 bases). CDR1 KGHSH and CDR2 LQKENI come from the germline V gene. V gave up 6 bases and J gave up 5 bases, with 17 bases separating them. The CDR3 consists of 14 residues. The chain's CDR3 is CASSMDRGGHEQYF. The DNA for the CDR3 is TGTGCCAGCTCTATGGACAGAGGAGGACACGAGCAGTACTTC.

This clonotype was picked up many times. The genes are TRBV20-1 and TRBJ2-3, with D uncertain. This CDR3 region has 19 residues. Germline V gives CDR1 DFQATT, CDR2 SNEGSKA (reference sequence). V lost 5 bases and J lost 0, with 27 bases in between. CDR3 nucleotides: TGCAGTGCTGGAATAGGACCGAGTTCATTAGTCACTAGCACAGATACGCAGTATTTT. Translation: CSAGIGPSSLVTSTDTQYF.

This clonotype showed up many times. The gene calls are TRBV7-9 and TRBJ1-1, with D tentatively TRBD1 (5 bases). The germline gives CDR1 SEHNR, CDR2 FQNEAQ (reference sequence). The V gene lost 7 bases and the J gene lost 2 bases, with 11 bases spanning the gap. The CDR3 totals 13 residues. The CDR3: CASTVGVNTEAFF. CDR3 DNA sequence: TGTGCCAGCACCGTAGGGGTTAACACTGAAGCTTTCTTT.

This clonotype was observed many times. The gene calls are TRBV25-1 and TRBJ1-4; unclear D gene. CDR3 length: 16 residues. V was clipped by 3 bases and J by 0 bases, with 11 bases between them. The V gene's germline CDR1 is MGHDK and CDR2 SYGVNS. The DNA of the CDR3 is TGTGCCAGCAGTGAGCCCAACATTGCAACTAATGAAAAACTGTTTTTT. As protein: CASSEPNIATNEKLFF.

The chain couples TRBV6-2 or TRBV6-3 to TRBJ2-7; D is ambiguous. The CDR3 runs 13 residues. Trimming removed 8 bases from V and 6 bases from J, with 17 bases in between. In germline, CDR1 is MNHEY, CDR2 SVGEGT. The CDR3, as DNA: TGTGCCAGCTGTCTGAAAGGAAGTGGCGAGCAGTACTTC. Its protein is CASCLKGSGEQYF.

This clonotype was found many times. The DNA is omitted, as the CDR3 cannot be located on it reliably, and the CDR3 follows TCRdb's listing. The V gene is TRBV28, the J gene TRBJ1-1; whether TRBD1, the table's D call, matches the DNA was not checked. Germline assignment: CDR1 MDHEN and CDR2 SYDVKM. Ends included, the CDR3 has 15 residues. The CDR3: CASSLLRRRGTEAFF.

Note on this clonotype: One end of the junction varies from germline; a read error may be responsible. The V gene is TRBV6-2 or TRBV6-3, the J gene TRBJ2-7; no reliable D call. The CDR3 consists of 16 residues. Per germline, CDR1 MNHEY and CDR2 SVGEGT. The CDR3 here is CASSYQTITASYEQYF. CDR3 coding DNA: TGTGCCAGCAGTTACCAAACAATAACGGCCTCCTACGAACAGTACTTC.

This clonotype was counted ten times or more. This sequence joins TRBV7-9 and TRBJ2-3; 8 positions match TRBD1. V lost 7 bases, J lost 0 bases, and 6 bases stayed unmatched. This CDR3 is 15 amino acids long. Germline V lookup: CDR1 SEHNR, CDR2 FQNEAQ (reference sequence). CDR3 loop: CASTPGQESTDTQYF. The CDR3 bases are TGTGCCAGCACCCCGGGACAGGAGAGCACAGATACGCAGTATTTT.

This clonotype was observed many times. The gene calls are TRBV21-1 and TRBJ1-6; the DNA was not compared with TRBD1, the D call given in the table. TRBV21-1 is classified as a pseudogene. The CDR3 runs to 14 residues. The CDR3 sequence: CASRTGGEDSPLHF. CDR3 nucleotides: TGTGCCAGCAGGACAGGGGGTGAGGATTCACCCCTCCACTTT.

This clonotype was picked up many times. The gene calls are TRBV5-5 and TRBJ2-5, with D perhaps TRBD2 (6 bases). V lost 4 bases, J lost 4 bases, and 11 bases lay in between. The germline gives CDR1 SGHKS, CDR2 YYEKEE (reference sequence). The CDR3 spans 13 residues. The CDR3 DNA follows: TGTGCCAGCAGCCCCGGACTACGAGAGACCCAGTACTTC. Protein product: CASSPGLRETQYF.

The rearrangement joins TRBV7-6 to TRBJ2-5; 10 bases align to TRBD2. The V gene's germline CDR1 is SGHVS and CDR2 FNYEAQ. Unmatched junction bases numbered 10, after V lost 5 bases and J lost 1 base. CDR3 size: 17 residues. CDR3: CASSQRTSGQPQETQYF. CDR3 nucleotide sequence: TGTGCCAGCAGCCAACGGACTAGCGGACAACCCCAAGAGACCCAGTACTTC.

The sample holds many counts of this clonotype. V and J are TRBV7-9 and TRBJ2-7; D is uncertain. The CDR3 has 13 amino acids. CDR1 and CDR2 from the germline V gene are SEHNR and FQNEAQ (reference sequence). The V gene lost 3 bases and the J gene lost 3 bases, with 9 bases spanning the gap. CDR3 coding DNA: TGTGCCAGCAGCTTTCTGGGCTTCTACGAGCAGTACTTC. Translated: CASSFLGFYEQYF.

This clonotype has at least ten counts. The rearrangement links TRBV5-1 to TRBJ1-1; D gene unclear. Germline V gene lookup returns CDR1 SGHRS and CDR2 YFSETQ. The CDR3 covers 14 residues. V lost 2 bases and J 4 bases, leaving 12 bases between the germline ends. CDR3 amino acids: CASSFYGISTEAFF. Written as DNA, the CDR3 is TGCGCCAGCAGCTTTTACGGGATTTCCACTGAAGCTTTCTTT.

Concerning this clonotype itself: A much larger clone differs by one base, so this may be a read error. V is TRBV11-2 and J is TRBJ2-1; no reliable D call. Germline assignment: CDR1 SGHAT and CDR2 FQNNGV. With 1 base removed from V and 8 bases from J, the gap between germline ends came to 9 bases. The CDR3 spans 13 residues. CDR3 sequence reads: CASSLGRNYEQFF. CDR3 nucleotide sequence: TGTGCCAGCAGCTTAGGACGTAACTATGAGCAGTTCTTC.

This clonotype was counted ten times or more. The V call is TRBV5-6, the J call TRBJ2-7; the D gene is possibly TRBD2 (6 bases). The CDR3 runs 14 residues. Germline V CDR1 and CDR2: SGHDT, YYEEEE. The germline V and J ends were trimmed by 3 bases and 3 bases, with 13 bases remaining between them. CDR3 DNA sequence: TGTGCCAGCAGCTCAGGAGGGGAACTCTACGAGCAGTACTTC. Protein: CASSSGGELYEQYF.

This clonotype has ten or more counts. The CDR3 bases are TGCGCCAGCAGCCTTTCAGGAAATCCGACAGATACGCAGTATTTT. It yields the protein CASSLSGNPTDTQYF. The chain is built from TRBV4-3 and TRBJ2-3; the D is unclear. The CDR3 extends over 15 amino acids. The germline gives CDR1 LGHNA, CDR2 YSLEER. V was pared by 4 bases and J by 3 bases, with 14 bases between.

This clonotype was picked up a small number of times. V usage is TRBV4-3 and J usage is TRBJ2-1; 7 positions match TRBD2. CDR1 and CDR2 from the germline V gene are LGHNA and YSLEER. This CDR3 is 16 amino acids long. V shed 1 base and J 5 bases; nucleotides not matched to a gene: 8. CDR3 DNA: TGCGCCAGCAGCCAAGCGGGGGGTTTAATCCACAATGAGCAGTTCTTC. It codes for CASSQAGGLIHNEQFF.

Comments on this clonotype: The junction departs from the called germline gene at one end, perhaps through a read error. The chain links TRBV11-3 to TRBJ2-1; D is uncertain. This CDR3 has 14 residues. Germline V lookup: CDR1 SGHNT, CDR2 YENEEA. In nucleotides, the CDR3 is TGTGCCAGCACCTTAGGCACGTTCTACAATGAGCAGTTCTTC. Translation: CASTLGTFYNEQFF.

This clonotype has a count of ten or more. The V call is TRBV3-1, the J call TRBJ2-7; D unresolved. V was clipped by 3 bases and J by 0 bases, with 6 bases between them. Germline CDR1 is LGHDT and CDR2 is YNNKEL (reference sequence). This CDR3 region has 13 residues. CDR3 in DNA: TGTGCCAGCAGCCAGCAGACCTCCTACGAGCAGTACTTC. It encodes CASSQQTSYEQYF.

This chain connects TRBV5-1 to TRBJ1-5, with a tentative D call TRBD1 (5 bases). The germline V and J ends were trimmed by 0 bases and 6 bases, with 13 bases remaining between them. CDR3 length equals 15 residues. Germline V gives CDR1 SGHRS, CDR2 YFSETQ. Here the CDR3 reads CASSLEGVGGQPQHF. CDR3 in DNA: TGCGCCAGCAGCTTGGAAGGGGTCGGTGGTCAGCCCCAGCATTTT.

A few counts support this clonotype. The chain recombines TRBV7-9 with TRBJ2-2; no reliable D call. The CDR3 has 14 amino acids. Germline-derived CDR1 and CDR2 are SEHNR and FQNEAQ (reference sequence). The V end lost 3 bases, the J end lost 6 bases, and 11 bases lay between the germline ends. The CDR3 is CASSFGVSPGELFF. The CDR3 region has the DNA TGTGCCAGCAGCTTTGGAGTCAGCCCCGGGGAGCTGTTTTTT.

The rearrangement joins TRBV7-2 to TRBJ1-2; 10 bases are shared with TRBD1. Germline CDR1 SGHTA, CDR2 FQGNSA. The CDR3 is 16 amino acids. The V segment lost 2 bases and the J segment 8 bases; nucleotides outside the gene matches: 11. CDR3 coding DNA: TGTGCCAGCAGCTTAAGAGCGGGACAGGGGAGTTTCGGCTACACCTTC. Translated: CASSLRAGQGSFGYTF.

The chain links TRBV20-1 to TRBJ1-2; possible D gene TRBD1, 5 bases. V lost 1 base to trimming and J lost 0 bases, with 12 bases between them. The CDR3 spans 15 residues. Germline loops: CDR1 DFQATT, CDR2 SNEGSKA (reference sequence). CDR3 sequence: CSARGLQGANYGYTF. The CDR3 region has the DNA TGCAGTGCTAGAGGTCTGCAGGGAGCTAACTATGGCTACACCTTC.